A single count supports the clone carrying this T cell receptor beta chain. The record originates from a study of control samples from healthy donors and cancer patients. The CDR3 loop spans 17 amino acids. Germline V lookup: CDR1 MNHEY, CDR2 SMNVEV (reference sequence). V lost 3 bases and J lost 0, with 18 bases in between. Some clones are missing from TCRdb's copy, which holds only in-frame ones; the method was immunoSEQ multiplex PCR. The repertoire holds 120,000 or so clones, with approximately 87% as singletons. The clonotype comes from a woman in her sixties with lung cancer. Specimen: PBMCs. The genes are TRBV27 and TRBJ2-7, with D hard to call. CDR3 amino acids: CASSFAGSGSTSYEQYF. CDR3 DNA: TGTGCCAGCAGTTTTGCCGGTTCAGGCAGCACCTCCTACGAGCAGTACTTC.